This TCR beta chain was obtained from a study of blood T cell repertoires in COVID-19. Study information: Both acute and convalescent COVID-19 samples were obtained from the United States, Italy and Spain.

Authors' analysis steps: From reference gene primer amplification, estimates of nucleated cell counts were derived. TCRdb keeps only in-frame clones here, not all; method: immunoSEQ multiplex PCR. V, J and clone size are those of that table, while D and trimming were read from the DNA. The sample carries around 100,000 clones, around 85% recorded once. The CDR3 is made up of 12 amino acids. The sequencing sample was made of peripheral blood. The rearrangement links TRBV21-1 to TRBJ1-4; TRBD1 is taken as the D call from the table, unchecked against the DNA. TRBV21-1 is assigned pseudogene status. The TCR was taken from a man between 50 and 59 years old with active or convalescent COVID-19. CDR3 amino acids: CASSKGTHKLFF. The CDR3 DNA follows: TGTGCCAGCAGCAAAGGGACACACAAACTGTTTTTT.